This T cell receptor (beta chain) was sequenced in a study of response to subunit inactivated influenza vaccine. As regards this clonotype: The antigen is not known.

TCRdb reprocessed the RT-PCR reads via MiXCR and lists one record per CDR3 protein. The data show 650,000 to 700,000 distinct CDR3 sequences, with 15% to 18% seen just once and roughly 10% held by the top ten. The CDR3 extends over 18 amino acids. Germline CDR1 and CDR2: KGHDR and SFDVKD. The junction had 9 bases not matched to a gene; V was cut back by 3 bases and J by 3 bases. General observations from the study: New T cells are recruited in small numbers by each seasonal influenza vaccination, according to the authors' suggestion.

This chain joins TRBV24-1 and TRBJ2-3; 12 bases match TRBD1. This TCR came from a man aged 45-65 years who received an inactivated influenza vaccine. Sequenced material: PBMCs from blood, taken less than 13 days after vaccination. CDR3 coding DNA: TGTGCCACCAGTGATCCAGGGACAGGGGGCGCGAGTACAGATACGCAGTATTTT. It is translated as CATSDPGTGGASTDTQYF.